The rows below give T cell receptor beta chains drawn from one sample of a study of T-cell memory formation after mild COVID-19. One entry per CDR3 protein results from TCRdb running MiXCR on the 5' RACE reads. The data hold some 29,000 distinct CDR3 sequences, with roughly a sixth observed a single time. Sequencing was performed on PBMCs or a T cell subset sorted from them (not recorded which). These receptors all stem from an adult who had mild COVID-19 (a few samples of this study predate the infection). Cell type and time point are not known. The CDR3 runs from the conserved cysteine through the conserved F or W. The D gene is left open where the match is weak. A row's size may be missing; if present it is once, few, many or a size class.

j_call d_call v_call clone_size cdr3_nt cdr3_aa
TRBJ1-6 . TRBV10-3 many TGTGCCATATCGGGCGGGCAGCTCAATTCACCCCTCCACTTT CAISGGQLNSPLHF
TRBJ2-7 . TRBV6-5 many TGTGCCAGCAGTTACTCGTCAGGTCCCTACGAGCAGTACTTC CASSYSSGPYEQYF
TRBJ1-3 . TRBV6-6 many TGTGCCAGCAGTAATCCGGGGGGAAACACCATATATTTT CASSNPGGNTIYF
TRBJ2-5 . TRBV6-5 many TGTGCCAGCAGCCCCCCGGGGCGGGAGACCCAGTACTTC CASSPPGRETQYF
TRBJ1-1 TRBD1 TRBV12-5 few TGTGCTAGTGGTTTGACGGGACAGTCCTCAAAAGAAGCTTTCTTT CASGLTGQSSKEAFF
TRBJ2-1 . TRBV5-1 many TGCGCCAGCAGCCCCCTCTTCGTGGATTCCGATGAGCAGTTCTTC CASSPLFVDSDEQFF
TRBJ2-3 . TRBV7-9 . TGTGCCAGCAGTGCAGATACGCAGTATTTT CASSADTQYF
TRBJ2-1 . TRBV11-1 many TGTGCCAGCAGTCCCCCCGGGCTCGAGGGCGGGGATGAGCAGTTCTTC CASSPPGLEGGDEQFF
TRBJ2-2 . TRBV11-2 many TGTGCCAGCAGCTTAGTAGTCGGCACCGGGGAGCTGTTTTTT CASSLVVGTGELFF
TRBJ1-5 . TRBV11-2 many TGTGCCAGCAGCTTAGGTCGGTATCAGCCCCAGCATTTT CASSLGRYQPQHF
TRBJ2-1 . TRBV9 many TGTGCCAGCAGCGCACGGGCTAGAGGGTCCAATGAGCAGTTCTTC CASSARARGSNEQFF
TRBJ2-3 . TRBV7-7 medium-sized TGTGCCAGCAGCTTATTTAACACAGATACGCAGTATTTT CASSLFNTDTQYF
TRBJ2-7 TRBD1 TRBV28 many TGTGCCAGCAGTAGACCCGGGACAGGGGCCTACGAGCAGTACTTC CASSRPGTGAYEQYF
TRBJ2-7 TRBD1 TRBV7-9 . TGTGCCAGCAGCCACAACAGGGGGTTGACCTACGAGCAGTACTTC CASSHNRGLTYEQYF
TRBJ2-1 . TRBV4-1 many TGCGCCAGCAGCCAAGAAGGGAGTGTAGTCGGGAATGAGCAGTTCTTC CASSQEGSVVGNEQFF
TRBJ2-1 TRBD1 TRBV7-8 . TGTGCCAGCAGCCTTTGGACAGGGACCCATGAGCAGTTCTTC CASSLWTGTHEQFF
TRBJ2-5 TRBD2 TRBV11-2 many TGTGCCAGCAGCTTGGGAGGAGGGAGGGCCATGGAGACCCAGTACTTC CASSLGGGRAMETQYF
TRBJ2-7 . TRBV6-1 . TGTGCCAGCAGTGAAGGAGCACGCTACGAGCAGTACTTC CASSEGARYEQYF
TRBJ1-1 TRBD1 TRBV12-3/TRBV12-4 many TGTGCCAGCAGTTTGTCAGGGGGCAGGGTCGCTGAAGCTTTCTTT CASSLSGGRVAEAFF
TRBJ2-7 . TRBV7-6 many TGTGCCAGCAGCTTAGAAGGCGGAACCTACGAGCAGTACTTC CASSLEGGTYEQYF
TRBJ1-1 . TRBV12-3/TRBV12-4 many TGTGCCAGCAGCAGCAGGGGAGTTACCACTGAAGCTTTCTTT CASSSRGVTTEAFF
TRBJ2-7 TRBD2 TRBV19 many TGTGCCAGTAGTACCGGGACTAGCGGGTTCTACGAGCAGTACTTC CASSTGTSGFYEQYF
TRBJ1-1 . TRBV9 . TGTGCCAGCAGCGGCCCGGACACGAACCTCATCGGAGCTTTCTTT CASSGPDTNLIGAFF
TRBJ2-3 . TRBV4-1 many TGCGCCAGCAGCCAGGGACGAGAAGGGGTTTTCACAGATACGCAGTATTTT CASSQGREGVFTDTQYF
TRBJ1-2 . TRBV5-1 . TGCGCCAGCAGCTTAGTAGAATTCGCGCAGGGGTTCGGCTACACCTTC CASSLVEFAQGFGYTF
TRBJ1-2 . TRBV7-2 many TGTGCCAGCAGCTTTAGGACAGTTCCATATGGCTACACCTTC CASSFRTVPYGYTF
TRBJ1-3 . TRBV20-1 . TGCAGTGCTAGAGATCCCCCCGGTGGAAACACCATATATTTT CSARDPPGGNTIYF
TRBJ2-5 . TRBV7-2 many TGTGCCAGCAGCTTTGATAGGGGGGAGACCCAGTACTTC CASSFDRGETQYF
TRBJ1-4 . TRBV6-6 few TGTGCCAGCAGTTGGGGGGTTTCGGGTAATGAAAAACTGTTTTTT CASSWGVSGNEKLFF
TRBJ2-3 TRBD1 TRBV12-5 many TGTGCTAGTGGTCCTCGGACAGGGGGCGATACGCAGTATTTT CASGPRTGGDTQYF
TRBJ1-2 . TRBV4-1 many TGCGCCAGCAGCCAAGTCGGGTCAAACTATGGCTACACCTTC CASSQVGSNYGYTF
TRBJ2-7 . TRBV12-3/TRBV12-4 many TGTGCCAGCAGTTTAAAGGGCTCCTACGAGCAGTACTTC CASSLKGSYEQYF
TRBJ2-3 . TRBV30 many TGTGCCTGGGGGATACAGCGATACACAGATACGCAGTATTTT CAWGIQRYTDTQYF
TRBJ2-2 . TRBV19 . TGTGCCAGTAAACAGGGACCCCAGAACACCGGGGAGCTGTTTTTT CASKQGPQNTGELFF
TRBJ2-5 . TRBV20-1 many TGCAGTGCTAGAGATAGGGTATTGGGGCAAGAGACCCAGTACTTC CSARDRVLGQETQYF
TRBJ1-2 TRBD1 TRBV12-3/TRBV12-4 . TGTGCCAGCAGTCCCGGACAGGGCTTCTATGGCTACACCTTC CASSPGQGFYGYTF
TRBJ2-3 . TRBV6-6 many TGTGCCAGCAGCAACACAGATACGCAGTATTTT CASSNTDTQYF
TRBJ2-7 TRBD2 TRBV3-1 many TGTGCCAGCAGCCAAGCCGGCACTAGCGGTTCCTACGAGCAGTACTTC CASSQAGTSGSYEQYF
TRBJ1-4 . TRBV4-1 many TGCGCCAGCAGCCAAGATCAGGGAGAAAAACTGTTTTTT CASSQDQGEKLFF
TRBJ2-1 . TRBV7-6 many TGTGCCAGCAGCTTGCGACAGGCTAGCTCCTACAATGAGCAGTTCTTC CASSLRQASSYNEQFF
TRBJ2-3 TRBD2 TRBV7-2 many TGTGCCAGCAGCTTAGTTCTGACTAGCGGGAGGCCCCCAGATACGCAGTATTTT CASSLVLTSGRPPDTQYF
TRBJ2-5 TRBD1 TRBV12-3/TRBV12-4 . TGTGCCAGCAGTTTGCAGGGGACAGAGGCCCAGTACTTC CASSLQGTEAQYF
TRBJ2-7 . TRBV19 . TGTGCCAGTAGTACCTCGACAGGCGAGCAGTACTTC CASSTSTGEQYF
TRBJ2-5 TRBD2 TRBV15 many TGTGCCACCAGCACACTAGCGGGGCTGGAAAAGACCCAGTACTTC CATSTLAGLEKTQYF
TRBJ2-5 . TRBV11-2 . TGTGCCAGCAGCTTAGACCTAGTCCAAGAGACCCAGTACTTC CASSLDLVQETQYF
TRBJ2-2 TRBD2 TRBV7-6 many TGTGCCAGCAGCTCCCGAAAGGGCGGGAGAGCCACCGGGGAGCTGTTTTTT CASSSRKGGRATGELFF
TRBJ1-1 . TRBV13 once TGTGCCAGCAGCCTATCAGGGACCGGTGCTTTCTTT CASSLSGTGAFF
TRBJ2-3 TRBD2 TRBV7-2 . TGTGCCAGCAGCTTAGGGGAGGGTCGTGCAGATACGCAGTATTTT CASSLGEGRADTQYF
TRBJ2-5 . TRBV5-1 many TGCGCCAGCAGCTCCGACAGTCCCCAAGAGACCCAGTACTTC CASSSDSPQETQYF
TRBJ2-5 . TRBV5-5 once TGTGCCAGCAGCTTGGGGGACTGGTCTGAGGGAAACTTC CASSLGDWSEGNF
TRBJ1-5 . TRBV19 few TGTGCCAGTAGGGGAGAAGGGTATCAGCCCCAGCATTTT CASRGEGYQPQHF
TRBJ2-3 TRBD2 TRBV19 many TGTGCCAGTATTCGGACTAGCGAGACAGATACGCAGTATTTT CASIRTSETDTQYF
TRBJ2-2 . TRBV25-1 . TGTGACAGCAGGAGACTCAACACCGGGGAGCTGTTTTTT CDSRRLNTGELFF
TRBJ2-3 . TRBV24-1 many TGTGCCACCAGTGCCTCGGACAAGACAGATACGCAGTATTTT CATSASDKTDTQYF
TRBJ2-3 TRBD2 TRBV7-9 many TGTGCCAGCAGCCCCGGGACTAGCGGGAGAGTAGATACGCAGTATTTT CASSPGTSGRVDTQYF